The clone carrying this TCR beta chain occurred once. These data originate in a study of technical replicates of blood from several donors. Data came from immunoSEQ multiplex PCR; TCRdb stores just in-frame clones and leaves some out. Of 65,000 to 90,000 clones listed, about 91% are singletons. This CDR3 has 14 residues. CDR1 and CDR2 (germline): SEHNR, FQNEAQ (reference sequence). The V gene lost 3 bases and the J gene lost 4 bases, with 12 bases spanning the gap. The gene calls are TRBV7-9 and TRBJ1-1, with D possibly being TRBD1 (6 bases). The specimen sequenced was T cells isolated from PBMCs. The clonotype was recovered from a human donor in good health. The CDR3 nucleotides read TGTGCCAGCAGCTTTAACAGGGAAGGCACTGAAGCTTTCTTT. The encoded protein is CASSFNREGTEAFF.